The rows below give T cell receptor beta chains drawn from one sample of a study of long-term antiretroviral therapy in people with HIV. The assay was immunoSEQ multiplex PCR, and TCRdb's table has in-frame clones only and misses some. The table lists 30,000 to 40,000 clones, around 75% of them singletons. Here the sequenced sample was unsorted PBMCs, taken 1.5 years after starting antiretroviral therapy. These receptor sequences come from a young man with HIV. The CDR3 runs from the conserved cysteine through the conserved F or W. The D gene is left open where the match is weak. A clone size is listed for some rows: how often the clone was seen (once, few, many), or a class if it is expanded.

size: NA
V: TRBV11-2
D: TRBD2
J: TRBJ2-7
DNA: TGTGCCAGCAGCCTCCTAGCGGGAGGCATCAGCGAGCAGTACTTC
CDR3: CASSLLAGGISEQYF

size: NA
V: TRBV5-1
D: NA
J: TRBJ2-7
DNA: TGCGCCAGCAGCTCAGGACCAGGGAATTACGAGCAGTACTTC
CDR3: CASSSGPGNYEQYF

size: NA
V: TRBV6-5
D: NA
J: TRBJ1-2
DNA: TGTGCCAGCAGTTACTCGATTTTTCTTGGGGGGGTTCTAACCTTC
CDR3: CASSYSIFLGGVLTF

size: NA
V: TRBV5-1
D: NA
J: TRBJ2-7
DNA: TGCGCCAGCAGCTCCACCCCCGAGGGCGCCTACGAGCAGTACTTC
CDR3: CASSSTPEGAYEQYF

size: NA
V: TRBV7-8
D: TRBD2
J: TRBJ2-7
DNA: TGTGCCAGCAGCTTTCTAGCGGGAGGACACGAGCAGTACTTC
CDR3: CASSFLAGGHEQYF

size: NA
V: TRBV27
D: TRBD1
J: TRBJ2-7
DNA: TGTGCCAGCAGCAAGGGGACAGGGTTCCCCTACGAGCAGTACTTC
CDR3: CASSKGTGFPYEQYF

size: NA
V: TRBV5-4
D: NA
J: TRBJ2-3
DNA: TGTGCCAGCAGCTCGAACCTAGAGAGCTTGATTCTCGGCACAGATACGCAGTATTTT
CDR3: CASSSNLESLILGTDTQYF

size: NA
V: TRBV6-1
D: TRBD1
J: TRBJ2-5
DNA: TGTGCCAGCAGTGGGGGGCAGGGGGTAGCGGAGACCCAGTACTTC
CDR3: CASSGGQGVAETQYF

size: few
V: TRBV6-6
D: TRBD1
J: TRBJ2-7
DNA: TGTGCCAGCAGGACCGGGACAGGGGAAACCTACGAGCAGTACTTC
CDR3: CASRTGTGETYEQYF

size: once
V: TRBV7-2
D: TRBD1
J: TRBJ2-2
DNA: TGTGCCAGCAGTCCTGACAGGGGAGGGGAGCTGTTTTTT
CDR3: CASSPDRGGELFF

size: NA
V: TRBV4-3
D: TRBD2
J: TRBJ2-3
DNA: TGCGCCAGCAGCCAAGGCCAGCGGGAGGACGGCACAGATACGCAGTATTTT
CDR3: CASSQGQREDGTDTQYF

size: once
V: TRBV6-1
D: NA
J: TRBJ1-1
DNA: TGTGCCAGCAGTGCAATTGGACAGCACGGAGCTTTCTTT
CDR3: CASSAIGQHGAFF

size: NA
V: TRBV27
D: NA
J: TRBJ2-6
DNA: TGTGCCAGCAGTCCTTCCACACTATCTTCTGGGGCCAACGTCCTGACTTTC
CDR3: CASSPSTLSSGANVLTF

size: NA
V: TRBV9
D: NA
J: TRBJ2-7
DNA: TGTGCCAGCAGCGTAGCTCTAGTGTCCTACGAGCAGTACTTC
CDR3: CASSVALVSYEQYF

size: once
V: TRBV28
D: NA
J: TRBJ1-3
DNA: TGTGCCAGCAGTTTATATTCAACAGGAGGTCGAAGCTCTGGAAACACCATATATTTT
CDR3: CASSLYSTGGRSSGNTIYF

size: once
V: TRBV6-5
D: NA
J: TRBJ2-7
DNA: TGTGCCAGCAGTTACTCACAACGAGCCTACGAGCAGTACTTC
CDR3: CASSYSQRAYEQYF

size: NA
V: TRBV6-6
D: TRBD1
J: TRBJ1-5
DNA: TGTGCCTCACATCCGGGACAGGGAGGGGGCAATCAGCCCCAGCATTTT
CDR3: CASHPGQGGGNQPQHF

size: NA
V: TRBV29-1
D: TRBD1
J: TRBJ2-1
DNA: TGCAGCGTACGCGGTGGGACAGGGACTTCCAATGAGCAGTTCTTC
CDR3: CSVRGGTGTSNEQFF

size: once
V: TRBV9
D: TRBD2
J: TRBJ2-7
DNA: TGTGCCAGCAGCGCCACTAGCGGGAACTACGAGCAGTACTTC
CDR3: CASSATSGNYEQYF

size: NA
V: TRBV4-1
D: NA
J: TRBJ2-7
DNA: TGCGCCAGCAGCCAAGGAAATGGGTACGAGCAGTACTTC
CDR3: CASSQGNGYEQYF

size: NA
V: TRBV4-3
D: TRBD1
J: TRBJ2-3
DNA: TGCGCCAGCAGCCAAGACCTGGGGACAGGGCCAGATACGCAGTATTTT
CDR3: CASSQDLGTGPDTQYF

size: NA
V: TRBV5-5
D: NA
J: TRBJ1-1
DNA: TGTGCCAGCAGTCCAACCCGGAGTTCTGAAGCTTTCTTT
CDR3: CASSPTRSSEAFF

size: NA
V: TRBV28
D: TRBD1
J: TRBJ2-1
DNA: TGTGCCAGCAGCCGTCCCGGGACAGGGGATGAGCAGTTCTTC
CDR3: CASSRPGTGDEQFF

size: NA
V: TRBV5-4
D: TRBD1
J: TRBJ2-7
DNA: TGTGCCAGCAGCCATCACCGGGACAGATCCTCCTACGAGCAGTACTTC
CDR3: CASSHHRDRSSYEQYF

size: NA
V: TRBV23-1
D: NA
J: TRBJ2-7
DNA: TGCGCCAGCAGTCTATCCTGCCCCGGGCTGGGTGGGACGGCCCTATTCAGAGGGCAGTACTTC
CDR3: CASSLSCPGLGGTALFRGQYF

size: NA
V: TRBV6-6
D: TRBD2
J: TRBJ2-3
DNA: TGTGCCAGCAGTCCGACTGGCGGGAGGGGAAATACGCAGTATTTT
CDR3: CASSPTGGRGNTQYF

size: NA
V: TRBV7-9
D: NA
J: TRBJ1-1
DNA: TGTGCCAGCAGCTCCCTTGGCACTGAAGCTTTCTTT
CDR3: CASSSLGTEAFF

size: NA
V: TRBV19
D: NA
J: TRBJ2-2
DNA: TGTGCCAGTAGTATATTAGAGAACACCGGGGAGCTGTTTTTT
CDR3: CASSILENTGELFF

size: NA
V: TRBV19
D: NA
J: TRBJ1-5
DNA: TGTGCCAGTAGTGCGGCCGCGGGGGCCGGTCAGCCCCAGCATTTT
CDR3: CASSAAAGAGQPQHF

size: NA
V: TRBV5-1
D: NA
J: TRBJ1-5
DNA: TGCGCCAGCAGCTTGGGCACAGGCACCAATCAGCCCCAGCATTTT
CDR3: CASSLGTGTNQPQHF

size: NA
V: TRBV18
D: NA
J: TRBJ2-1
DNA: TGTGCCAGCTCACCATCTAAGGGGGAGCAGTTCTTC
CDR3: CASSPSKGEQFF

size: NA
V: TRBV20-1
D: NA
J: TRBJ2-7
DNA: TGCAGTGTCCCCCATCCCTACGAGCAGTACTTC
CDR3: CSVPHPYEQYF

size: NA
V: TRBV27
D: NA
J: TRBJ2-7
DNA: TGTGCCAGCAGTTGGCGTGTGGGAGCTGGCGAGCAGTACTTC
CDR3: CASSWRVGAGEQYF

size: NA
V: TRBV19
D: NA
J: TRBJ2-6
DNA: TGTGCCAGCAAGCGGGACATAGGGAGCTCTGGGGCCAACGTCCTGACTTTC
CDR3: CASKRDIGSSGANVLTF

size: once
V: TRBV27
D: TRBD1
J: TRBJ2-7
DNA: TGTGCCAGCAGTGAGACAGGGTTAGGCTACGAGCAGTACTTC
CDR3: CASSETGLGYEQYF

size: few
V: TRBV27
D: NA
J: TRBJ2-7
DNA: TGTGCCAGCAGTGAAACAGGGATGGTTTGGTACGAGCAGTACTTC
CDR3: CASSETGMVWYEQYF

size: NA
V: TRBV13
D: TRBD1
J: TRBJ1-2
DNA: TGTGCCAGCAGCTTATTGCGATTCGGGACAGGGGGCGCGTTGGATGGCTACACCTTC
CDR3: CASSLLRFGTGGALDGYTF

size: NA
V: TRBV5-1
D: NA
J: TRBJ1-5
DNA: TGCGCCAGCAGTAAGGGGGTTGGCAATCAGCCCCAGCATTTT
CDR3: CASSKGVGNQPQHF

size: NA
V: TRBV28
D: NA
J: TRBJ2-2
DNA: TGTGCCACAGGGAGTCGGGCCGGGGAGCTGTTTTTT
CDR3: CATGSRAGELFF

size: NA
V: TRBV6-5
D: NA
J: TRBJ1-5
DNA: TGTGCCAGCAGTTACCCGACAGGACCCCCCCAGCATTTT
CDR3: CASSYPTGPPQHF

size: few
V: TRBV7-9
D: TRBD2
J: TRBJ2-1
DNA: TGTGCCAGCAGCCATACCGATGACCTAGCGGGAGGCAATGAGCAGTTCTTC
CDR3: CASSHTDDLAGGNEQFF

size: few
V: TRBV7-9
D: NA
J: TRBJ2-3
DNA: TGTGCCAGCGAAGTGGAGCAGGGGACGGAGTATTTT
CDR3: CASEVEQGTEYF

size: NA
V: TRBV28
D: TRBD1
J: TRBJ1-5
DNA: TGTGCCAGCACGACAGGGATTCAGCCCCAGCATTTT
CDR3: CASTTGIQPQHF

size: NA
V: TRBV6-1
D: NA
J: TRBJ2-7
DNA: TGTGCCAGCAGTGCCGGGACGGTTGCCTACGAGCAGTACTTC
CDR3: CASSAGTVAYEQYF

size: NA
V: TRBV14
D: TRBD1
J: TRBJ1-2
DNA: TGTGCCAGCAGCCAAGAGAACAGGGGGTTTGATGGCTACACCTTC
CDR3: CASSQENRGFDGYTF

size: NA
V: TRBV9
D: TRBD2
J: TRBJ2-5
DNA: TGTGCCAGCAGCGTGGGACTAGCGGGAGCAGAGACCCAGTACTTC
CDR3: CASSVGLAGAETQYF

size: NA
V: TRBV6-5
D: NA
J: TRBJ1-5
DNA: TGTGCCAGCAGTAAGGGTATAAGTCAGCCCCAGCATTTT
CDR3: CASSKGISQPQHF

size: once
V: TRBV19
D: NA
J: TRBJ1-2
DNA: TGTGCCAGTAAAGGGACACTCTATGGCTACACCTTC
CDR3: CASKGTLYGYTF

size: NA
V: TRBV2
D: NA
J: TRBJ2-7
DNA: TGTGCCAGCAGTGAAGTTTTCGGGAACGAGCAGTACTTC
CDR3: CASSEVFGNEQYF

size: NA
V: TRBV7-2
D: TRBD2
J: TRBJ2-3
DNA: TGTGCCAGCGGCTGGACTAGCGGGAGACCTGCCCATACGCAGTATTTT
CDR3: CASGWTSGRPAHTQYF

size: NA
V: TRBV27
D: NA
J: TRBJ2-1
DNA: TGTGCCAGCAGTTTGGCCCCCTCCTACAATGAGCAGTTCTTC
CDR3: CASSLAPSYNEQFF

size: few
V: TRBV9
D: NA
J: TRBJ1-3
DNA: TGTGCCAGCAGCGTAGATCTAGTTCCTGGAAACACCATATATTTT
CDR3: CASSVDLVPGNTIYF

size: NA
V: TRBV29-1
D: TRBD2
J: TRBJ2-1
DNA: TGCAGCGGGAACCCGCGGACTAGTGGTGAGCAGTTCTTC
CDR3: CSGNPRTSGEQFF

size: few
V: TRBV11-2
D: TRBD1
J: TRBJ1-5
DNA: TGTGCCAGCAGCTTATACAGGGGCCTCAATCAGCCCCAGCATTTT
CDR3: CASSLYRGLNQPQHF

size: NA
V: TRBV28
D: NA
J: TRBJ2-7
DNA: TGTGCCAGCAGTCCGGACAGTACATACGAGCAGTACTTC
CDR3: CASSPDSTYEQYF

size: NA
V: TRBV18
D: TRBD1
J: TRBJ1-1
DNA: TGTGCCAGCTCACCTGGGACAGGAAAATTGAACACTGAAGCTTTCTTT
CDR3: CASSPGTGKLNTEAFF

size: NA
V: TRBV18
D: NA
J: TRBJ2-7
DNA: TGTGCCAGCTCACCAGCTGGGGGCTCAACCTACGAGCAGTACTTC
CDR3: CASSPAGGSTYEQYF

size: NA
V: TRBV5-6
D: TRBD2
J: TRBJ2-1
DNA: TGTGCCAGCAGCCCAACCGGGACTAGCGGGAGGGCAACCGATGAGCAGTTCTTC
CDR3: CASSPTGTSGRATDEQFF

size: NA
V: TRBV19
D: NA
J: TRBJ1-2
DNA: TGTGCCAGTAGTATTTCGGAAGCTAACTATGGCTACACCTTC
CDR3: CASSISEANYGYTF

size: NA
V: TRBV25-1
D: TRBD1
J: TRBJ1-2
DNA: TGTGCCAGCAGTGAATCAGGTCCGGGACAGGGAGGGGATGGCTACACCTTC
CDR3: CASSESGPGQGGDGYTF